Listed here are 12 T cell receptor beta chains from one sample, sequenced in a study of OX40 agonist ivuxolimab in advanced cancers. Produced via immunoSEQ multiplex PCR; TCRdb's table is partial and in-frame only. The sample comprises about 96,000 clones, roughly 91% of which are singletons, and 1.5% to 2% rests with the top ten. The specimen was CD4+ or CD8+ T cells sorted from blood, collected in a trial of the OX40 agonist ivuxolimab. The receptor source for this set is an adult with an advanced solid tumor such as melanoma, head and neck, liver or kidney cancer.

The rearrangement links TRBV2 to TRBJ1-5; no clear D gene. Trimming cost V 4 bases and J 5 bases, with 9 bases left between them. Germline V gene data show CDR1 as SNHLY and CDR2 as FYNNEI. The CDR3 length is 13 residues. CDR3 protein: CASSVEVDQPQHF. CDR3 in DNA: TGTGCCAGCAGTGTAGAAGTAGATCAGCCCCAGCATTTT. The full variable domain, its missing parts supplied by reference TRBV2 and TRBJ1-5, is EPEVTQTPSHQVTQMGQEVILRCVPISNHLYFYWYRQILGQKVEFLVSFYNNEISEKSEIFDDQFSVERPDGSNFTLKIRSTKLEDSAMYFCASSVEVDQPQHFGDGTRLSIL.

The chain uses TRBV10-2 and TRBJ1-1; TRBD1 matches at 8 bases. Losses at the gene ends were 4 bases for V and 1 base for J; bases not matched to a gene: 5. The CDR3 runs to 15 residues. Germline assignment: CDR1 WSHSY and CDR2 SAAADI. CDR3 in amino acids: CASSGWTGQNTEAFF. For the CDR3, the DNA is TGCGCCAGCAGTGGGTGGACAGGGCAGAACACTGAAGCTTTCTTT.

This clone was observed a single time. The V call is TRBV12-2, the J call TRBJ2-7; the table's D call of TRBD1 was not tested on the DNA. TRBV12-2 is marked as a pseudogene. The CDR3 consists of 14 residues. This CDR3 is CASRPRTDPVEQYF. CDR3 DNA: TGTGCAAGTCGCCCCCGGACAGACCCAGTGGAGCAGTACTTC.

This chain joins TRBV29-1 and TRBJ1-1, with D maybe TRBD1 (5 bases). This CDR3 contains 12 residues. Trimming shortened V by 5 bases and J by 3 bases, and 10 bases separated the two germline ends. Germline CDR1 and CDR2: SQVTM and ANQGSEA. The CDR3 nucleotides are TGCAGCGTTCGAAGAGGGGACACTGAAGCTTTCTTT. Amino acids: CSVRRGDTEAFF.

This sequence joins TRBV30 and TRBJ1-2, with D unresolved. The germline V and J ends were trimmed by 1 base and 4 bases, with 10 bases remaining between them. The CDR3 consists of 13 residues. Germline values: CDR1 GTSNPN, CDR2 SVGIG (reference sequence). The CDR3 spells CAWSGRAGYGYTF. CDR3 nucleotide sequence: TGTGCCTGGAGTGGGAGGGCCGGCTATGGCTACACCTTC.

The V and J genes are TRBV29-1 and TRBJ2-3, with 8 bases aligning to TRBD1. Germline V gives CDR1 SQVTM, CDR2 ANQGSEA. CDR3 length equals 16 residues. The V segment lost 7 bases and the J segment 0 bases; nucleotides outside the gene matches: 12. CDR3 loop: CSDRPGTGQSTDTQYF. CDR3 DNA: TGCAGCGACCGTCCCGGGACAGGACAGAGCACAGATACGCAGTATTTT.

This clone was picked up a small number of times. The chain uses TRBV7-6 and TRBJ1-4; no clear D gene. The CDR3 has 19 residues. Trimming removed 8 bases at V and 1 base at J, with 26 bases between. In germline, CDR1 is SGHVS, CDR2 FNYEAQ. The CDR3 reads CASSRLSVLGKGTNEKLFF. The CDR3 bases are TGTGCCAGCTCCCGCTTAAGTGTGTTGGGGAAAGGAACTAATGAAAAACTGTTTTTT.

The table lists this clone with a few counts. The rearrangement uses TRBV20-1 and TRBJ1-2; D is undetermined. Trimming left V 4 bases short and J 2 bases short, with 5 bases between. CDR1 and CDR2 (germline): DFQATT, SNEGSKA (reference sequence). The CDR3 is 11 residues long. CDR3 residues: CSATDNYGYTF. The CDR3 DNA reads as TGCAGTGCTACGGACAACTATGGCTACACCTTC.

The genes are TRBV10-3 and TRBJ1-3; 12 positions agree with TRBD2. The closer fit of TRBJ2-2 to the DNA end suggests the J call may be wrong. The CDR3 spans 18 residues. Germline V gene lookup returns CDR1 ENHRY and CDR2 SYGVKD. For the CDR3, the DNA is TGTGCCATCAGTGATCTAGCGGGAGGGTCGAGGAACACCGGGGAGCTGTTTTTT. Amino acid sequence: CAISDLAGGSRNTGELFF.

The rearrangement joins TRBV28 to TRBJ2-2; 10 bases line up with TRBD1. The CDR3 runs to 16 residues. Germline CDR1 MDHEN, CDR2 SYDVKM. Trimming took 3 bases from V and 3 from J; bases not matched to a gene: 4. CDR3 nucleotide sequence: TGTGCCAGCAGTTTGATGGGACAGGGGCACACCGGGGAGCTGTTTTTT. It translates to CASSLMGQGHTGELFF. Combining the CDR3 with reference TRBV28 and TRBJ2-2 gives the whole variable domain DVKVTQSSRYLVKRTGEKVFLECVQDMDHENMFWYRQDPGLGLRLIYFSYDVKMKEKGDIPEGYSVSREKKERFSLILESASTNQTSMYLCASSLMGQGHTGELFFGEGSRLTVL.

The chain has TRBV13 and TRBJ1-4; D is unclear. The V and J ends lost 5 bases and 5 bases respectively, with 15 bases between them. The CDR3 consists of 15 residues. Looked up from germline, CDR1 is PRHDT and CDR2 is FYEKMQ (reference sequence). CDR3 loop: CASSPLGPQNEKLFF. The DNA for the CDR3 is TGTGCCAGCAGCCCGTTGGGTCCTCAAAATGAAAAACTGTTTTTT.

In its sample, this clone was seen a few times. The rearrangement joins TRBV12-2 to TRBJ2-7; the D call TRBD2 from the table was never checked on the DNA. TRBV12-2 is noted as a pseudogene. The CDR3 extends over 18 amino acids. The CDR3 loop is CASRLTPSGVEGLYEQYF. The CDR3 nucleotides are TGTGCAAGTCGCTTAACCCCCTCCGGGGTTGAGGGCCTTTACGAGCAGTACTTC.